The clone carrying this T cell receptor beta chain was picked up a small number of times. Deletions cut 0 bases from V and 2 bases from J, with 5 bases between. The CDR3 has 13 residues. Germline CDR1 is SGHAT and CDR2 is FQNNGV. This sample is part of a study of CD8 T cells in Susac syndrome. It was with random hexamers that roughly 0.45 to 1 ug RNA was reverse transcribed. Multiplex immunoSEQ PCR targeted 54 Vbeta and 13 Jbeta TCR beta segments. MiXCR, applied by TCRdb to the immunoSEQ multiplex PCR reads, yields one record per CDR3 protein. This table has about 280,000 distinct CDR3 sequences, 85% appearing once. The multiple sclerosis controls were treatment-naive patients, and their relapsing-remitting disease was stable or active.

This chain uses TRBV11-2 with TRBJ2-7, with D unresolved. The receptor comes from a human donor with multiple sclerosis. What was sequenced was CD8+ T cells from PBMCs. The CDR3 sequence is CASSLERPYEQYF. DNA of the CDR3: TGTGCCAGCAGCTTAGAGCGCCCCTACGAGCAGTACTTC. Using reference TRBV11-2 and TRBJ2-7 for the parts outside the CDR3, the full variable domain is EAGVAQSPRYKIIEKRQSVAFWCNPISGHATLYWYQQILGQGPKLLIQFQNNGVVDDSQLPKDRFSAERLKGVDSTLKIQPAKLEDSAVYLCASSLERPYEQYFGPGTRLTVT.